This T cell receptor beta chain stems from a study of blood T cell repertoires in COVID-19. About the study: Sources were T cells, B-cell-depleted T cells, or PBMCs; the material itself was cDNA or gDNA.

This clone was seen a few times. This CDR3 region has 14 residues. Trimming shortened V by 2 bases and J by 5 bases, and 10 bases separated the two germline ends. Per germline, CDR1 MNHEY and CDR2 SVGEGT. Authors' analysis steps: From reference gene primer amplification, estimates of nucleated cell counts were derived. Libraries were prepared by immunoSEQ multiplex PCR; TCRdb keeps only in-frame clonotypes and omits some of them. V and J calls and clone size follow that table, whereas D and trimming were derived from the DNA. This table holds 30,000 to 40,000 clones, more than 75% found once. The chain combines TRBV6-2 or TRBV6-3 with TRBJ1-5; unclear D gene. Sequencing was done on a sample of peripheral blood. The sequence came from a man aged 55 to 70 with active COVID-19. The CDR3 DNA reads TGTGCCAGCAGTTACGCCGGAGGGCATCAGCCCCAGCATTTT. This translates into CASSYAGGHQPQHF.